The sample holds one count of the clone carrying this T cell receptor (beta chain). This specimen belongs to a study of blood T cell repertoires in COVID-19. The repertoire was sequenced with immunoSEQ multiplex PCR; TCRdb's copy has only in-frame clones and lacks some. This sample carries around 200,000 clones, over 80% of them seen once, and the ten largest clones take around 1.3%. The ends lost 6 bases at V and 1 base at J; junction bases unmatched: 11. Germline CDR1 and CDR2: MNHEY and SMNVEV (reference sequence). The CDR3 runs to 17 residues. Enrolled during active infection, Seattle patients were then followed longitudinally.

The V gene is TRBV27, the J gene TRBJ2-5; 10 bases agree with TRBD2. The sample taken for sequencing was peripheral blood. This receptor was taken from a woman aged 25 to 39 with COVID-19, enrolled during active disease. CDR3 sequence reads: CASSPRSGRGTQETQYF. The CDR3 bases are TGTGCCAGCAGCCCTCGGAGCGGGAGGGGAACCCAAGAGACCCAGTACTTC.